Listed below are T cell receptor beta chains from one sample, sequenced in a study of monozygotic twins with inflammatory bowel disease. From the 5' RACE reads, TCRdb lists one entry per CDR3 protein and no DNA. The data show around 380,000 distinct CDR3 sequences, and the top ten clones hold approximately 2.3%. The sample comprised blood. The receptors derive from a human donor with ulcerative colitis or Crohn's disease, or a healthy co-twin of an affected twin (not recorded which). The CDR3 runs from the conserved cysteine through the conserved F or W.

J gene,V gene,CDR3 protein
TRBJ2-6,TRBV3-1,CASSQEGDRSSGANVLTF
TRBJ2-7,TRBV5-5,CASSLGLADSYEQYF
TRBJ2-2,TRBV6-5,CDSSYHRQRSGELFF
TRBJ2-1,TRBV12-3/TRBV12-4,CASSPIVNNEQFF
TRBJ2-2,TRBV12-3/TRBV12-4,CASSRNPGGAIGELFF
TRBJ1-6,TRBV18,CASSQLQGRENSPLHF
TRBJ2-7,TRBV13,CASSPRANTGEQYF
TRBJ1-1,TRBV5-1,CASSSGTGINTEAFF
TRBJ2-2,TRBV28,CASSLWITGELFF
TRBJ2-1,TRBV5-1,CASSPIPGSSYNEQFF
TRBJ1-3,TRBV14,CASSQENRVFRNTIYF
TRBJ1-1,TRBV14,CASSQGRVWTEAFF
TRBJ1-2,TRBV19,CASIPAAGQGVYGYTF
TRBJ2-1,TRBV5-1,CASSLSSGTMNEQFF
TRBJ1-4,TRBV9,CASSSGDINEKLFF
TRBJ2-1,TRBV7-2,CASSPTWGEQFF
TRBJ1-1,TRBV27,CASSFPLNTEAFF
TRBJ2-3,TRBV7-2,CASSLVPATPQGTQYF
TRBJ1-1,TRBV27,CASSLGSQTEAFF
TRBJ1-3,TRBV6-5,CASSYEGFGNTIYF
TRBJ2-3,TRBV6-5,CASSYARGSTDTQYF
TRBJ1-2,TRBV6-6,CASSYSQGADGYTF